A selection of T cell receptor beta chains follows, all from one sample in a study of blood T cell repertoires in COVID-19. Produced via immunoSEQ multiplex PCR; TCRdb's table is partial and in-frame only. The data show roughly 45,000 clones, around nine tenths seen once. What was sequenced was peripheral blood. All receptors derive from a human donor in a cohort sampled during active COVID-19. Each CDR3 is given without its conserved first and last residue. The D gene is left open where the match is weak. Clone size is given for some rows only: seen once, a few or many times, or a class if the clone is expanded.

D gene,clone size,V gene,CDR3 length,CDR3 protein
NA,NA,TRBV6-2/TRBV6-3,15,ASSSHLRAGASYEQY
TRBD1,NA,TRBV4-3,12,ASSQDHRGLEAF
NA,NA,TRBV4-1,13,ASSQDGIEGDEQY
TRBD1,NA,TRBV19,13,ASSPQTGIRTEAF
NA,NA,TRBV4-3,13,ASSQDLPGANVLT
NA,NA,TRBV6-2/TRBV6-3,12,ASSYFRVNTEAF
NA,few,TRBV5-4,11,ASSASLNTEAF
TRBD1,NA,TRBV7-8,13,ASSLRQGASQPQH
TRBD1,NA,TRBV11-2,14,ASSPLRGQGVGEQY
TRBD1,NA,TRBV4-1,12,ASSRSTGHYGYT
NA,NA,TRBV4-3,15,ASSQDGVGVTNEKLF
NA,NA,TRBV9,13,ASSVSSVVNTEAF
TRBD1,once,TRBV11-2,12,ASSSDRTSYEQY
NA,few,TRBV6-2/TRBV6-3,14,ASSYVQGRVEGGYT
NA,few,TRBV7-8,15,ASSPQFDRATNYGYT
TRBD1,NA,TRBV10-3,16,AISESWTGGAEAVGYT
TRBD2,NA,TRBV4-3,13,ASSPRLAGEETQY
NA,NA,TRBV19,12,ASSLILAGDQEH
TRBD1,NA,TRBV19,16,ASSPPRTGPSLPNEQY
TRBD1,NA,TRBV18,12,ASGRDSVSYEQY
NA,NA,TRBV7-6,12,ASSPPGSGYEQY
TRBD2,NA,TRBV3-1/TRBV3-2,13,ASSRGGGGRYEQY
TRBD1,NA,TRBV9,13,ASSAGQGISYEQY
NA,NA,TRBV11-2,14,ASSPVQFSRFNEQF
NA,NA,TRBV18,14,ASSPLPTGFNEKLF
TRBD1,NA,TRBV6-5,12,ASSQIGTGYGYT
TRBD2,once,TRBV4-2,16,ASSQETSGALSSYEQY
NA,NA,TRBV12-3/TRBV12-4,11,ASRETVNSPLH
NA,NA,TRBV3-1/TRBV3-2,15,ASSQAMRGGSGSEAF
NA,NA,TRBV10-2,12,ASSAKGVNYGYT
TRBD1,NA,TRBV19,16,ASSLNRDRKLSNQPQH
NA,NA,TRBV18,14,ASSPPLTGTSYEQY
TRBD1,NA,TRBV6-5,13,ASRGKGQVNTEAF
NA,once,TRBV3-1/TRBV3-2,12,ASSRLGLVYEQY
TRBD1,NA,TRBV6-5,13,ASSTGQGPYNEQF
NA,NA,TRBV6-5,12,ASSLGVSNQPQH
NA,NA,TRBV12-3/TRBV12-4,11,ASTGSGANVLT
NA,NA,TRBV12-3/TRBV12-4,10,ASSSLASPLH
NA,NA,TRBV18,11,ASSPIRDTEAF
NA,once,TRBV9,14,ASSVARGGSGNTIY
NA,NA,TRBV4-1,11,ASSQDWRYEQY
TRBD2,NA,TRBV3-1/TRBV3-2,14,ASSPGLAGGQETQY
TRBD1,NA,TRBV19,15,ASKKGALRQPNTEAF
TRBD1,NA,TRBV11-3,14,ASSVSGGTGANVLT
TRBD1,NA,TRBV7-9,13,ASSLGTGIFYGYT
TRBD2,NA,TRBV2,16,ASSDSFDGGASVDEQF
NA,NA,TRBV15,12,ATSRDRGAEKLF
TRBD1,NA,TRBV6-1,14,ASSEAPQGAGEKLF
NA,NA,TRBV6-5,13,ASKMEGALDNEQF
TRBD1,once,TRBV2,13,ARQRVDRPSYEQY
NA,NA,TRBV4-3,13,ASSQVEWGGYGYT
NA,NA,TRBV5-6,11,ASSASGGQPQH
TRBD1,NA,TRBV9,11,ASSVVQGADAF
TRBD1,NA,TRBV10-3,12,AISESDRHREEY
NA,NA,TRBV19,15,ASSILSLGAQIDGYT